This T cell receptor beta chain originates from a study of T cell responses to AZD1222 COVID-19 vaccine. Study information: Whether given at about 4 or about 12 weeks, second doses were pooled.

This table comes from immunoSEQ multiplex PCR, and its TCRdb copy is limited to in-frame clones, with some not included. The table records 75,000 to 90,000 clones, 90% of them present only once. A note on this clone: The target antigen is unknown.

Study-level findings and limits: Donor demographics were predominantly white British with a female majority; clonal diversity may be underestimated. An increase in Spike-specific TCR breadth and depth was observed after two AZD1222 doses.

CDR1 is KGHSH and CDR2 is LQKENI in the germline V gene. This CDR3 spans 14 amino acids. With 0 bases removed from V and 4 bases from J, the gap between germline ends came to 9 bases. This receptor was identified in an adult in good health. This sequence joins TRBV18 and TRBJ1-2, with D uncertain. Sequenced material: peripheral blood, taken on day 0 of AZD1222 vaccination. The CDR3 reads CASSPPAESYGYTF. In DNA form, the CDR3 reads TGTGCCAGCTCACCACCGGCGGAAAGCTATGGCTACACCTTC.